Sequencing of this T cell receptor beta chain was carried out in a study of CD8 T cells in ankylosing spondylitis. TCRdb re-called the 5' RACE reads with MiXCR, one entry per CDR3 protein. The sample holds 210,000 or so distinct CDR3 sequences; more than 25% are singletons and the top ten take about 6.9%. Study-level findings and limits: Disease-linked clones were found to be CD8+ and relatively rare in peripheral blood.

As regards this clonotype: Its antigen is not identified.

The CDR3 has 12 residues. Trimming took 5 bases from V and 4 from J; bases not matched to a gene: 1. The germline gives CDR1 SQVTM, CDR2 ANQGSEA. The receptor's source is a male donor with ankylosing spondylitis or in good health (not recorded which). The chain has TRBV29-1 and TRBJ2-7, with 11 bases lining up with TRBD2. Source material: blood, either unsorted or a sorted T cell fraction (not recorded which). The CDR3 DNA reads as TGCAGCGTTACTAGCGGGAGTTACGAGCAGTACTTC. Amino acid sequence: CSVTSGSYEQYF.